These T cell receptor beta chains were read from a single sample in a study of T-cell reconstitution after alpha-beta-depleted transplantation in children. One entry per CDR3 protein results from TCRdb running MiXCR on the PCR reads. There are more than 400,000 distinct CDR3 sequences in the sample; about 10% occur only once, and about 14% lies in the top ten. The sample consisted of PBMCs, mostly from graft donor cells, taken 180 days after TCRalphabeta/CD19-depleted stem cell transplant. The receptors were gathered from a female patient younger than 10 who had a stem cell transplant for aplastic anemia, so the T cells may come from the graft donor. Both conserved end residues are part of each CDR3. D genes are given only for firm matches. Size is stated for part of the rows, as once, few or many counts, or as a class when the clone is expanded.

D gene	J gene	clone size	V gene	CDR3 protein	CDR3 DNA
TRBD2	TRBJ2-1	.	TRBV7-8	CASSLGGDSYNEQFF	TGTGCCAGCAGCTTGGGGGGGGACTCCTACAATGAGCAGTTCTTC
TRBD1	TRBJ1-5	.	TRBV18	CASSPPWTGKGQPQHF	TGTGCCAGCTCACCCCCTTGGACAGGAAAGGGCCAGCCCCAGCATTTT
.	TRBJ2-1	.	TRBV6-5	CASSGRPNEQFF	TGTGCCAGCAGCGGGCGGCCCAATGAGCAGTTCTTC
TRBD2	TRBJ2-2	.	TRBV25-1	CASSVAGTNTGELFF	TGTGCCAGCAGTGTAGCGGGGACGAACACCGGGGAGCTGTTTTTT
.	TRBJ1-5	.	TRBV12-3/TRBV12-4	CASSLREEIQPQHF	TGTGCCAGCAGTTTGAGAGAGGAAATACAGCCCCAGCATTTT
.	TRBJ2-1	.	TRBV29-1	CSVFGPAGRLSLGEQFF	TGCAGCGTTTTCGGGCCGGCCGGGCGACTGTCGTTGGGGGAGCAGTTCTTC
.	TRBJ2-5	.	TRBV6-2/TRBV6-3	CASSYGRRLGETQYF	TGTGCCAGCAGTTACGGCCGGCGTTTGGGAGAGACCCAGTACTTC
TRBD2	TRBJ2-1	.	TRBV6-1	CASSEPTSGRSDEQFF	TGTGCCAGCAGTGAACCGACTAGCGGGAGATCCGATGAGCAGTTCTTC
.	TRBJ2-1	.	TRBV10-3	CAISPWTLRLYNEQFF	TGTGCCATCAGCCCCTGGACTTTGCGCCTATACAATGAGCAGTTCTTC
TRBD1	TRBJ2-1	many	TRBV10-2	CASSENRGANEQFF	TGCGCCAGCAGTGAGAACAGGGGGGCAAATGAGCAGTTCTTC
TRBD1	TRBJ1-3	few	TRBV5-4	CASSLEGAPGNTIYF	TGTGCCAGCAGCTTGGAGGGGGCGCCTGGAAACACCATATATTTT
.	TRBJ2-7	.	TRBV7-2	CASSLLGSRDEQYF	TGTGCCAGCAGCTTACTGGGATCAAGGGACGAGCAGTACTTC
.	TRBJ1-1	once	TRBV21-1	CASSRQICENTEAFF	TGTGCCAGCAGCAGGCAAATTTGTGAGAACACTGAAGCTTTCTTT
.	TRBJ2-1	few	TRBV30	CAWIRQNYNEQFF	TGTGCCTGGATCCGGCAGAACTACAATGAGCAGTTCTTC
TRBD2	TRBJ2-1	many	TRBV4-3	CASRQSGSLNEQFF	TGCGCCAGCAGACAAAGCGGGAGCCTTAATGAGCAGTTCTTC
.	TRBJ2-1	.	TRBV9	CASSTPSTMARRYYNEQFF	TGTGCCAGCAGCACTCCCTCCACGATGGCTCGCAGGTACTACAATGAGCAGTTCTTC